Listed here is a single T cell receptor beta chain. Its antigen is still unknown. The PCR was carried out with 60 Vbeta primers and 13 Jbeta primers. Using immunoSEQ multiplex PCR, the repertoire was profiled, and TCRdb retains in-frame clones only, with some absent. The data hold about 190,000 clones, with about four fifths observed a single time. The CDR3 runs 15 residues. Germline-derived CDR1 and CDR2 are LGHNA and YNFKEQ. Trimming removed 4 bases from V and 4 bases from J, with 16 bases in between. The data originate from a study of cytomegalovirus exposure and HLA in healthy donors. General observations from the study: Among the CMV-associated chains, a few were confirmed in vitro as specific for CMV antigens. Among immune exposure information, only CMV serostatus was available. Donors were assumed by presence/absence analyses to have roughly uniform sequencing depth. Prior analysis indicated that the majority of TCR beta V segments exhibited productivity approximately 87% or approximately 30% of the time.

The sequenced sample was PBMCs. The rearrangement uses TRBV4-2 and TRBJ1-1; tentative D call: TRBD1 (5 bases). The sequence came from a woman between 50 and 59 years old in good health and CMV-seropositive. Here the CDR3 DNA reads TGTGCCAGCAGCCCTCCGGGACTGGGGGGCACTGAAGCTTTCTTT. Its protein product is CASSPPGLGGTEAFF.